This entry concerns a single T cell receptor (beta chain). This entry comes from a study of blood T cell repertoires in COVID-19. Background on the study: Sites across the United States, Italy and Spain contributed samples from acute and convalescent COVID-19. Sources were T cells, B-cell-depleted T cells, or PBMCs; the material itself was cDNA or gDNA.

Germline V gives CDR1 SGHDN, CDR2 FVKESK. This CDR3 spans 15 amino acids. V lost 4 bases and J 8 bases, leaving 18 bases between the germline ends. Under the authors' procedure: Amplified reference gene primers provided the basis for estimating nucleated cell counts. Measured with immunoSEQ multiplex PCR; TCRdb has only the in-frame clones, and not every one. From that table come the V and J calls and clone size; the DNA was used to work out D and trimming. The data show some 150,000 clones, 85% to 90% seen once. The TCR originated in a human donor in a cohort sampled during active COVID-19. What was sequenced was peripheral blood. The rearrangement links TRBV14 to TRBJ2-1, with D perhaps TRBD1 (5 bases). The CDR3 region has the DNA TGTGCCAGCAGCCCACGGCCCAGGGCGGCGGATGAGCAGTTCTTC. Protein product: CASSPRPRAADEQFF.